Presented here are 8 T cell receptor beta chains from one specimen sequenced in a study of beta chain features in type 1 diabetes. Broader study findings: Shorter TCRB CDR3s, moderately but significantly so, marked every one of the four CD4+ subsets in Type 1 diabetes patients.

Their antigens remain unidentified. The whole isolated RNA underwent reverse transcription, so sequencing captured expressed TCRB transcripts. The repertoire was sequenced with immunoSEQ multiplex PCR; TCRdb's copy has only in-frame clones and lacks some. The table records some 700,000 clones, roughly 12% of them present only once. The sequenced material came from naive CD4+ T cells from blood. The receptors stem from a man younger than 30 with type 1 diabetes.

The CDR3 reads CASSLGYWSDEQFF. DNA of the CDR3: TGTGCCAGCAGCTTAGGGTACTGGTCAGATGAGCAGTTCTTC. The chain is built from TRBV11-2 and TRBJ2-1; D not resolved. Trimming stripped 1 base from V and 8 bases from J, with 12 bases between. The V gene's germline CDR1 is SGHAT and CDR2 FQNNGV. This CDR3 has 14 residues.

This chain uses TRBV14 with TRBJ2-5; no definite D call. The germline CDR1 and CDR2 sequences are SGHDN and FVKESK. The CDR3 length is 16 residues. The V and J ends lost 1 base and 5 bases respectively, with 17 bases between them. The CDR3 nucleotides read TGTGCCAGCAGCCAAGGGTTCCCCGGGCCTTGGGAGACCCAGTACTTC. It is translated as CASSQGFPGPWETQYF.

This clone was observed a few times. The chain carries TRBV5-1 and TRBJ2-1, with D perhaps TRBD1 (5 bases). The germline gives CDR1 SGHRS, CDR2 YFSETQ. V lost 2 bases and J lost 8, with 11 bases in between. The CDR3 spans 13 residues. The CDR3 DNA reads TGCGCCAGCAGCTTCCTGCAGGGTGATGAGCAGTTCTTC. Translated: CASSFLQGDEQFF.

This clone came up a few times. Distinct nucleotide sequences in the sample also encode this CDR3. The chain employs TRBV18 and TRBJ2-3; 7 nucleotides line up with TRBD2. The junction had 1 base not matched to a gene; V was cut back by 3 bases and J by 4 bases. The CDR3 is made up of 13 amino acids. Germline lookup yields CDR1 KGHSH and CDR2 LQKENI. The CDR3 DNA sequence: TGTGCCAGCTCACCGGCGGGGGCAGATACGCAGTATTTT. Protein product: CASSPAGADTQYF.

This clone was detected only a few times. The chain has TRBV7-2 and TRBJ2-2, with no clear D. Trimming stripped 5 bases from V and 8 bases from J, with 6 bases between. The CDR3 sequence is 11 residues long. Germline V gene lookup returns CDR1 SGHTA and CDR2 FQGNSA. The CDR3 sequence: CASSPLGELFF. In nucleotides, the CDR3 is TGTGCCAGCAGCCCATTAGGGGAGCTGTTTTTT. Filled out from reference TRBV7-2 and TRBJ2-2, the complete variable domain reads GAGVSQSPSNKVTEKGKDVELRCDPISGHTALYWYRQSLGQGLEFLIYFQGNSAPDKSGLPSDRFSAERTGGSVSTLTIQRTQQEDSAVYLCASSPLGELFFGEGSRLTVL.

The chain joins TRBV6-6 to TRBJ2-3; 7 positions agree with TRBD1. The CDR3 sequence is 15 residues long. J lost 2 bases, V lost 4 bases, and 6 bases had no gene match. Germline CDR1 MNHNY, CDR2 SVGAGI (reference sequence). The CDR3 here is CASSSTTGDTDTQYF. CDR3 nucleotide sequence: TGTGCCAGCAGTTCCACAACAGGGGACACAGATACGCAGTATTTT.

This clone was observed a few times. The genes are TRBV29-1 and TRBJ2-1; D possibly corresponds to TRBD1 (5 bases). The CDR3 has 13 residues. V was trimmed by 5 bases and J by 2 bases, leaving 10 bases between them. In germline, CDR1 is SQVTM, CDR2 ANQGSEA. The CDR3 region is CSVSRVPYNEQFF. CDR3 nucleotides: TGCAGCGTTTCCAGGGTCCCCTACAATGAGCAGTTCTTC.

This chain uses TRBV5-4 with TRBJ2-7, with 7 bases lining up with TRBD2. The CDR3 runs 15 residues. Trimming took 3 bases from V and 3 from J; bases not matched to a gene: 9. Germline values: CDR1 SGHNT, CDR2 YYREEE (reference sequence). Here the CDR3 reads CASSSPAGRGYEQYF. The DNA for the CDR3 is TGTGCCAGCAGCTCTCCCGCGGGGAGGGGCTACGAGCAGTACTTC.